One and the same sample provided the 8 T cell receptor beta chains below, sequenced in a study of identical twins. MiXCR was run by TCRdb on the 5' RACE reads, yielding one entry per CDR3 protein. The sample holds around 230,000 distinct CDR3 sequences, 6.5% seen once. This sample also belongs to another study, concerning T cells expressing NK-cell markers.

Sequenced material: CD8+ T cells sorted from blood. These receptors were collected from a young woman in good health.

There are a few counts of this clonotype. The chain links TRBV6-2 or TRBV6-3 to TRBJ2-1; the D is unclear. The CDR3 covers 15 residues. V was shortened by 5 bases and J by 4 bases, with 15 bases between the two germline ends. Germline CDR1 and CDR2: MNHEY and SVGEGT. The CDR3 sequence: CASSHLGLRYNEQFF. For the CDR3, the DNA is TGTGCCAGCAGTCATTTGGGGTTGCGGTACAATGAGCAGTTCTTC.

CDR3 loop: CASSLKGWALDDTQYF. CDR3 nucleotide sequence: TGTGCCAGCAGCTTAAAAGGGTGGGCGTTGGATGATACGCAGTATTTT. The rearrangement uses TRBV7-2 and TRBJ2-3; no clear D. CDR1 and CDR2 from the germline V gene are SGHTA and FQGNSA. CDR3 length: 16 residues. V lost 2 bases and J 6 bases, leaving 18 bases between the germline ends.

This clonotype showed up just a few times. DNA for the CDR3: TGTGCCAGCAGGCCGGGCGAGCTCTATGGCTACACCTTC. Its translation: CASRPGELYGYTF. The gene calls are TRBV27 and TRBJ1-2; D call uncertain. V gave up 6 bases and J gave up 4 bases, with 12 bases separating them. The CDR3 has 13 residues. Germline CDR1 reads MNHEY; CDR2 reads SMNVEV (reference sequence).

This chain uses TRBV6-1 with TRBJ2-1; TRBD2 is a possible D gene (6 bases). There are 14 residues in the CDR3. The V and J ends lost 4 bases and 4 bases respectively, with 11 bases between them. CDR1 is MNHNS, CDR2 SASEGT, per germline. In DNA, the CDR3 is TGTGCCAGCAGTGTCGGGACTGTTTACAATGAGCAGTTCTTC. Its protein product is CASSVGTVYNEQFF.

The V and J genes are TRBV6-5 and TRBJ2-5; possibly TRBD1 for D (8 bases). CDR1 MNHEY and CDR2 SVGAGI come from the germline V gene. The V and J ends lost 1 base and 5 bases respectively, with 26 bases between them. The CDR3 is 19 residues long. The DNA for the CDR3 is TGTGCCAGCAGTTACTTAGGGTACAGGGGGAGGGAGAAACGGGAGACCCAGTACTTC. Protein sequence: CASSYLGYRGREKRETQYF.

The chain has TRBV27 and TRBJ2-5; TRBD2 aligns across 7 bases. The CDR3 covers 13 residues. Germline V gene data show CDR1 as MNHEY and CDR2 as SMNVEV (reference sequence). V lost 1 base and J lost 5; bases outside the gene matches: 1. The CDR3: CASSLFSGETQYF. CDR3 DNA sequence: TGTGCCAGCAGTTTATTTAGCGGGGAGACCCAGTACTTC.

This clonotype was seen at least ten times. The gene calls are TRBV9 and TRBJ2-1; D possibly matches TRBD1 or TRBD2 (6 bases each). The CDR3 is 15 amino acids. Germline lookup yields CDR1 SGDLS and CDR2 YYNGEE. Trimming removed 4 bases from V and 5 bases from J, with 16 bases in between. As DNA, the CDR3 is TGTGCCAGCAGCCCTCGGGGGCCTCGGGACAATGAGCAGTTCTTC. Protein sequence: CASSPRGPRDNEQFF.

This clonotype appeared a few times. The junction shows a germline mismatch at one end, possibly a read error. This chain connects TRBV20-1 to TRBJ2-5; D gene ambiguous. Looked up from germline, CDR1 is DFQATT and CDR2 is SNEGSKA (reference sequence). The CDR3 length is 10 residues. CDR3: CSAGEETQYF. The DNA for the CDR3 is TGCAGTGCTGGAGAGGAGACCCAGTACTTC.